This entry lists 31 T cell receptor beta chains sequenced from one sample in a study of blood T cell repertoires in COVID-19. Measured with immunoSEQ multiplex PCR; TCRdb has only the in-frame clones, and not every one. The sample includes about 360,000 clones, around 90% seen only once; the top ten take roughly 1.9%. The sequenced sample was PBMCs or T cells enriched from blood (not recorded which). These receptors all stem from a woman aged 40 to 50 with acute COVID-19.

The chain recombines TRBV7-8 with TRBJ1-1; the match to TRBD1 covers 7 bases. This CDR3 comprises 15 residues. With V trimmed by 1 base and J by 4 bases, 6 bases remained unmatched. Germline V CDR1 and CDR2: SGHVS, FQNEAQ. The CDR3 loop reads CASSLEEGAGTEAFF. Here the CDR3 DNA reads TGTGCCAGCAGCTTAGAGGAGGGGGCGGGCACTGAAGCTTTCTTT.

The chain has TRBV19 and TRBJ2-5, with 7 bases that match TRBD1. The CDR3 has 14 residues. V was pared by 6 bases and J by 5 bases, with 9 bases of the junction left unmatched. Per germline, CDR1 LNHDA and CDR2 SQIVND (reference sequence). As DNA, the CDR3 is TGTGCCAGTAGCGGTGACAGGGCGGAGGAGACCCAGTACTTC. Residues: CASSGDRAEETQYF.

The chain carries TRBV27 and TRBJ1-1, with TRBD1 matching over 11 bases. Germline assignment: CDR1 MNHEY and CDR2 SMNVEV (reference sequence). Trimming removed 3 bases from V and 1 base from J; junction bases left unmatched: 1. The CDR3 has 15 amino acids. CDR3 residues: CASSFGTGGNTEAFF. CDR3 in DNA: TGTGCCAGCAGTTTCGGGACAGGGGGGAACACTGAAGCTTTCTTT.

The gene calls are TRBV19 and TRBJ1-1, with 8 bases identical to TRBD1. Germline V CDR1 and CDR2: LNHDA, SQIVND (reference sequence). This CDR3 is built from 14 residues. J gave up 4 bases and V 6 bases, and 7 bases lay outside the gene matches. The CDR3 nucleotides are TGTGCCAGTAGCGCAGGGGGCGGTGGCACTGAAGCTTTCTTT. Translation gives CASSAGGGGTEAFF.

The chain combines TRBV4-1 with TRBJ1-2; D is unclear. This CDR3 region has 17 residues. Deletions cut 3 bases from V and 6 bases from J, with 23 bases between. The germline CDR1 and CDR2 sequences are MGHRA and YSYEKL. CDR3 residues: CASSQTVRVDFLNGYTF. CDR3 nucleotide sequence: TGCGCCAGCAGCCAGACGGTCCGGGTCGATTTCTTGAATGGCTACACCTTC.

Many counts were recorded for this clone. This chain links TRBV29-1 with TRBJ1-3; D is uncertain. CDR1 is SQVTM and CDR2 is ANQGSEA in the germline V gene. Trimming took off 7 bases at V and 2 bases at J, with 12 bases between the two ends. This CDR3 is 13 amino acids long. CDR3 sequence: CSAEGGTGNTIYF. The DNA for the CDR3 is TGCAGCGCCGAGGGTGGTACTGGAAACACCATATATTTT.

This clone showed up just once. This rearrangement joins TRBV15 to TRBJ2-7; 11 bases are a match to TRBD1. After removal of 2 bases from V and 0 bases from J, the junction contained 3 bases not matched to a gene. The CDR3 length is 16 residues. Germline values: CDR1 LNHNV, CDR2 YYDKDF (reference sequence). The CDR3 loop reads CATSRIGQGASYEQYF. The CDR3 nucleotides read TGTGCCACCAGCAGAATTGGACAGGGGGCCTCCTACGAGCAGTACTTC.

This clone appeared once. The gene calls are TRBV7-9 and TRBJ1-2; 8 nucleotides match TRBD1. The CDR3 sequence is 15 residues long. The V gene's germline CDR1 is SEHNR and CDR2 FQNEAQ (reference sequence). V was pared by 2 bases and J by 8 bases, with 10 bases of the junction left unmatched. The CDR3 loop is CASSLLGQGTYGYTF. The CDR3 DNA is TGTGCCAGCAGCTTATTAGGACAGGGAACCTACGGCTACACCTTC. The full variable domain, in which reference TRBV7-9 and TRBJ1-2 provide the parts outside the CDR3, is DTGVSQNPRHKITKRGQNVTFRCDPISEHNRLYWYRQTLGQGPEFLTYFQNEAQLEKSRLLSDRFSAERPKGSFSTLEIQRTEQGDSAMYLCASSLLGQGTYGYTFGSGTRLTVV.

The J gene is TRBJ1-2, the V gene TRBV24-1, with 9 bases matching TRBD1. This CDR3 region has 13 residues. V was pared by 9 bases and J by 5 bases, with 6 bases of the junction left unmatched. CDR1 is KGHDR, CDR2 SFDVKD, per germline. The CDR3 DNA reads as TGTGCCACCCAGGGGGGACAGGGATATGGCTACACCTTC. Its protein product is CATQGGQGYGYTF.

This chain connects TRBV4-1 to TRBJ2-3; D is ambiguous. This CDR3 contains 13 residues. The V gene's germline CDR1 is MGHRA and CDR2 YSYEKL. Trimming removed 9 bases from V and 0 bases from J, with 10 bases in between. Here the CDR3 DNA reads TGCGCCAGTAGTTTTTCTAGCACAGATACGCAGTATTTT. It is translated as CASSFSSTDTQYF.

The chain is built from TRBV4-1 and TRBJ1-4; 9 bases are a match to TRBD1. V was clipped by 3 bases and J by 6 bases; unmatched bases: 11. CDR1 and CDR2 from the germline V gene are MGHRA and YSYEKL. The CDR3 runs to 17 residues. CDR3 sequence (DNA): TGCGCCAGCAGCCAGACGGCAACAGGGGGCGCAGATGAAAAACTGTTTTTT. Amino acids: CASSQTATGGADEKLFF.

The rearrangement uses TRBV5-5 and TRBJ1-2; TRBD1 might be the D (6 bases). V was shortened by 6 bases and J by 5 bases, with 11 bases between the two germline ends. The CDR3 extends over 12 amino acids. The germline V gene encodes CDR1 SGHKS and CDR2 YYEKEE (reference sequence). The DNA of the CDR3 is TGTGCCAGCACCCTGGGGGCGTATGGCTACACCTTC. It is translated as CASTLGAYGYTF.

This chain uses TRBV10-3 with TRBJ1-2; D ambiguous. CDR3 size: 14 residues. Trimming took 3 bases from V and 4 from J, leaving 12 bases between them. The V gene's germline CDR1 is ENHRY and CDR2 SYGVKD. The CDR3: CAISDQETSYGYTF. The CDR3 region has the DNA TGTGCCATCAGTGACCAGGAAACTTCCTATGGCTACACCTTC.

CDR3 DNA: TGCAGTGCTAGTTTCAGTAATGAAAAACTGTTTTTT. Translated, it gives CSASFSNEKLFF. V is TRBV20-1 and J is TRBJ1-4; D not resolved. V shed 3 bases and J shed 4 bases, with 6 bases lying between them. The CDR3 runs 12 residues. Germline CDR1 is DFQATT and CDR2 is SNEGSKA (reference sequence).

The V gene is TRBV29-1, the J gene TRBJ1-2; unclear D gene. The CDR3 has 12 residues. Germline V lookup: CDR1 SQVTM, CDR2 ANQGSEA. V gave up 4 bases and J gave up 4 bases, with 10 bases separating them. CDR3 in DNA: TGCAGCGTTGTTAGGGAGATCTATGGCTACACCTTC. The encoded protein is CSVVREIYGYTF.

V and J are TRBV6-5 and TRBJ2-1; 8 bases agree with TRBD2. Losses at the gene ends were 5 bases for V and 10 bases for J; bases not matched to a gene: 10. Germline lookup yields CDR1 MNHEY and CDR2 SVGAGI. The CDR3 sequence is 14 residues long. CDR3 nucleotides: TGTGCCAGCAGTCGCGGGGGGCTAGACTCGGAGCAGTTCTTC. This gives the protein CASSRGGLDSEQFF.

V is TRBV5-4 and J is TRBJ1-2, with a tentative D call TRBD1 (5 bases). The CDR3 has 14 residues. With 5 bases removed from V and 0 bases from J, the gap between germline ends came to 11 bases. Germline V gene sequence: CDR1 SGHNT, CDR2 YYREEE (reference sequence). CDR3: CASRVAGANYGYTF. The CDR3 DNA sequence: TGTGCCAGCAGGGTGGCGGGGGCTAACTATGGCTACACCTTC.

The CDR3 DNA reads TGTGCCATCAGTGGCCCGGGGGAGCAGTACTTC. Protein product: CAISGPGEQYF. The chain has TRBV10-3 and TRBJ2-7; TRBD2 might be the D (5 bases). The CDR3 length is 11 residues. Looked up from germline, CDR1 is ENHRY and CDR2 is SYGVKD. V lost 4 bases to trimming and J lost 7 bases, with 8 bases between them.

The gene calls are TRBV6-5 and TRBJ1-1; TRBD1 agrees at 12 bases. There are 12 residues in the CDR3. Germline values: CDR1 MNHEY, CDR2 SVGAGI. J gave up 10 bases and V 6 bases, and 3 bases lay outside the gene matches. The CDR3 sequence: CASSSGQGAAFF. CDR3 DNA sequence: TGTGCCAGCAGCTCGGGACAGGGGGCAGCTTTCTTT.

The CDR3 sequence: CASSLAVPDYGYTF. CDR3 nucleotide sequence: TGTGCCAGCAGCTTAGCGGTCCCAGATTATGGCTACACCTTC. The chain links TRBV7-2 to TRBJ1-2; D is ambiguous. This CDR3 is built from 14 residues. The germline V gene encodes CDR1 SGHTA and CDR2 FQGNSA. The V and J ends lost 0 bases and 5 bases respectively, with 10 bases between them.

CDR3 DNA: TGTGCCAGCAGTTACTCGTGGACAGACAATCAGCCCCAGCATTTT. Translated, it gives CASSYSWTDNQPQHF. This sequence joins TRBV6-5 and TRBJ1-5, with D possibly TRBD1 on 6 matching bases. V gave up 0 bases and J gave up 3 bases, with 9 bases separating them. The CDR3 runs to 15 residues. CDR1 is MNHEY, CDR2 SVGAGI, per germline.

The rearrangement uses TRBV3-1 (or the pseudogene TRBV3-2) and TRBJ2-1; 14 bases match TRBD2. Germline lookup yields CDR1 LGHDT and CDR2 YNNKEL (reference sequence). The CDR3 runs to 16 residues. The V segment lost 4 bases and the J segment 9 bases; nucleotides outside the gene matches: 8. The CDR3 sequence: CASSLQTSGGAGEQFF. The CDR3 DNA reads TGTGCCAGCAGCCTCCAGACTAGCGGGGGGGCAGGTGAGCAGTTCTTC.

This clone was detected once. This rearrangement joins TRBV5-1 to TRBJ2-2; no reliable D call. This CDR3 is built from 14 residues. V lost 1 base and J 1 base, leaving 5 bases between the germline ends. The germline gives CDR1 SGHRS, CDR2 YFSETQ. The CDR3 DNA is TGCGCCAGCAGCTTGAACTGGAACACCGGGGAGCTGTTTTTT. Protein product: CASSLNWNTGELFF.

The chain joins TRBV28 to TRBJ1-2, with D unresolved. Deletions cut 3 bases from V and 6 bases from J, with 5 bases between. The CDR3 totals 11 residues. From germline, CDR1 is MDHEN and CDR2 SYDVKM. CDR3 sequence: CASSLGDGYTF. The CDR3 coding sequence is TGTGCCAGCAGTTTGGGAGATGGCTACACCTTC.

This chain connects TRBV12-2 to TRBJ1-1; TRBD1 is the table's D call and was not checked against the DNA. TRBV12-2 represents a pseudogene. The length of the CDR3 is 15 residues. The CDR3 here is CASRLARQGTTEAFF. Written as DNA, the CDR3 is TGTGCAAGTCGCTTAGCGAGACAGGGTACGACTGAAGCTTTCTTT.

The chain couples TRBV5-1 to TRBJ2-7; D possibly corresponds to TRBD1 (5 bases). The CDR3 loop spans 13 amino acids. In germline, CDR1 is SGHRS, CDR2 YFSETQ. V was clipped by 4 bases and J by 2 bases, with 10 bases between them. CDR3: CASSQDNTYEQYF. Here the CDR3 DNA reads TGCGCCAGCAGCCAGGACAACACCTACGAGCAGTACTTC.

This rearrangement joins TRBV18 to TRBJ2-1; TRBD2 is a possible D gene (6 bases). Germline CDR1 is KGHSH and CDR2 is LQKENI. The CDR3 has 11 residues. V gave up 5 bases and J gave up 7 bases, with 6 bases separating them. CDR3 DNA: TGTGCCAGCTCAGGAGGGAATGAGCAGTTCTTC. This encodes CASSGGNEQFF.

The chain joins TRBV2 to TRBJ1-1, with 8 bases that match TRBD1. The CDR3 is 13 residues long. Germline-derived CDR1 and CDR2 are SNHLY and FYNNEI. Trimming at V came to 2 bases and at J to 8 bases, leaving 4 bases not matched to a gene. The CDR3 sequence is CASSERTGPEAFF. CDR3 nucleotides: TGTGCCAGCAGTGAAAGGACAGGGCCGGAAGCTTTCTTT.

The chain combines TRBV6-5 with TRBJ1-2; TRBD1 matches 9 bases. Germline CDR1 is MNHEY and CDR2 is SVGAGI. The CDR3 runs 15 residues. V shed 5 bases, J shed 3 bases, and the junction held 7 bases outside the gene matches. CDR3 sequence: CASSQGTGSDYGYTF. Written as DNA, the CDR3 is TGTGCCAGCAGTCAGGGGACAGGGTCCGACTATGGCTACACCTTC.

The chain couples TRBV12-5 to TRBJ2-1; 10 bases are shared with TRBD2. Per germline, CDR1 LGHNT and CDR2 FRNRAP. The CDR3 covers 19 residues. With 0 bases clipped from V and 1 base from J, the junction kept 9 bases outside the gene matches. The CDR3 bases are TGTGCTAGTGGTTTGGTACTTAGTAGCGGGGGGCCTTCCTACAATGAGCAGTTCTTC. The encoded protein is CASGLVLSSGGPSYNEQFF.

The genes are TRBV5-1 and TRBJ2-5; maybe TRBD1 (6 bases). The germline V gene encodes CDR1 SGHRS and CDR2 YFSETQ. This CDR3 comprises 13 residues. Trimming took off 2 bases at V and 3 bases at J, with 8 bases between the two ends. The CDR3 DNA reads TGCGCCAGCAGCTTAGGACAGAAAGAGACCCAGTACTTC. Its protein product is CASSLGQKETQYF.